Included here is one T cell receptor (beta chain) sequence, with context. These data originate in a study of OX40 agonist ivuxolimab in advanced cancers. Study-wide background: While on treatment, patients had intravenous ivuxolimab at 0.01 to 10 mg/kg every 2 weeks.

V shed 2 bases and J 3 bases; nucleotides not matched to a gene: 1. In germline, CDR1 is SGHRS, CDR2 YFSETQ. The CDR3 extends over 14 amino acids. Libraries were prepared by immunoSEQ multiplex PCR; TCRdb keeps only in-frame clonotypes and omits some of them. Altogether about 68,000 clones are present, approximately 80% being singletons, with the ten largest covering over 1.1%. The rearrangement joins TRBV5-1 to TRBJ2-1; 8 nucleotides line up with TRBD1. The input for sequencing was CD4+ or CD8+ T cells sorted from blood, taken in a trial of the OX40 agonist ivuxolimab. The receptor was isolated from an adult with an advanced solid tumor such as melanoma, head and neck, liver or kidney cancer. The CDR3 spells CASSFGQGYNEQFF. In nucleotides, the CDR3 is TGCGCCAGCAGCTTCGGACAGGGCTACAATGAGCAGTTCTTC.